One sample yielded the 2 T cell receptor beta chains listed below, sequenced in a study of T-cell reconstitution after alpha-beta-depleted transplantation in children. As it was prepared, the TCRbeta library received unique molecular identifiers. TCRdb used MiXCR to reprocess the PCR reads, holding one entry per CDR3 protein. Among some 240,000 distinct CDR3 sequences listed, 9.7% were seen once. Here the sequenced sample was PBMCs from the stem cell graft donor, taken from the stem cell graft. Source of these receptors: a human donor who donated a stem cell graft to a child with SCID.

V and J are TRBV27 and TRBJ2-2; the match to TRBD1 covers 8 bases. This CDR3 contains 18 residues. Germline assignment: CDR1 MNHEY and CDR2 SMNVEV (reference sequence). V dropped 8 bases and J dropped 1; count of bases not matched to a gene: 15. The CDR3 reads CASQPRDRRNLNTGELFF. The CDR3, as DNA: TGTGCCAGCCAACCCAGGGACAGGAGAAATTTGAACACCGGGGAGCTGTTTTTT.

A few counts support this clonotype. A much larger clonotype is one base distant, so this may be a read error. The chain joins TRBV4-2 to TRBJ1-2, with unresolved D. The germline CDR1 and CDR2 sequences are LGHNA and YNFKEQ. This CDR3 spans 14 amino acids. The CDR3: CASSQEIGGIGYPF. The CDR3 bases are TGTGCCAGCAGCCAAGAGATTGGAGGGATTGGCTACCCCTTC.